This T cell receptor beta chain comes out of a study of patients and donors after allogeneic stem cell transplantation. TCRdb reprocessed the RT-PCR reads via MiXCR and lists one record per CDR3 protein. Of under 95,000 distinct CDR3 sequences listed, roughly 4.9% are singletons. The CDR3 consists of 12 residues. CDR1 and CDR2 (germline): GTSNPN, SVGIG (reference sequence). Trimming took 5 bases from V and 3 from J, leaving 10 bases between them. This clonotype was picked up a small number of times. Sequenced material: blood, either unsorted or a sorted T cell fraction (not recorded which). This clonotype was sampled from a human donor who was either an allogeneic HSCT recipient or a stem cell or donor lymphocyte infusion donor (not recorded which). It is not recorded whose cells these are; they may come from a transplant donor. V gene TRBV30 combines with J gene TRBJ1-2; TRBD1 is a possible D gene (6 bases). CDR3 sequence (DNA): TGTGCCTGGGGAAGGGGGGACTATGGCTACACCTTC. Translated, it gives CAWGRGDYGYTF. The whole variable domain, remainder taken from reference TRBV30 and TRBJ1-2, is SQTIHQWPATLVQPVGSPLSLECTVEGTSNPNLYWYRQAAGRGLQLLFYSVGIGQISSEVPQNLSASRPQDRQFILSSKKLLLSDSGFYLCAWGRGDYGYTFGSGTRLTVV.